The rows below give T cell receptor beta chains drawn from one sample of a study of blood T cells in healthy people across ages. TCRdb itself ran the 5' RACE reads through MiXCR, one entry per CDR3 protein. Altogether around 750,000 distinct CDR3 sequences are present, about 48% being singletons, with the ten largest covering roughly 37%. Material: blood. These receptors all come from a man older than 75 in good health. Each CDR3 is given with its conserved first and last residue. Each record gives: V gene, J gene, clone size, D gene, CDR3 DNA, CDR3 protein. The D gene is left open where the match is weak. Clone size is given for some rows only: seen once, a few or many times, or a class if the clone is expanded.

TRBV24-1	TRBJ2-1	NA	NA	TGTGCCACCAGTCCGACAGCGGTCGGCAATGAGCAGTTCTTC	CATSPTAVGNEQFF
TRBV3-1	TRBJ2-5	NA	TRBD2	TGTGCCAGCAGCCAGGGGGGACTAGCGGAAAACAATGAGCAGTACTTC	CASSQGGLAENNEQYF
TRBV11-1	TRBJ2-3	NA	NA	TGTGCCAGCAGCTTAGCGGGTACCGGGGGAGACGCGTATTTT	CASSLAGTGGDAYF
TRBV7-9	TRBJ2-3	NA	NA	TGTGCCAGCTCCCTAGGCCTTGTCGGGGATACGCAGTATTTT	CASSLGLVGDTQYF
TRBV27	TRBJ2-1	NA	NA	TGTGCCAGCGCTCCGTCGGGACGGGCAAATGAGCAGTTCTTC	CASAPSGRANEQFF
TRBV5-8	TRBJ2-5	once	TRBD1	TGTGCCAGCAGCAACGGGGACAGGGGGCTTATAGAGACCCAGTACTTC	CASSNGDRGLIETQYF
TRBV6-5	TRBJ1-1	few	NA	TGTGCCAGCAGTTACGGGGGGCAGGTTGTAGCTTTCTTT	CASSYGGQVVAFF
TRBV12-3/TRBV12-4	TRBJ2-1	NA	NA	TGTGCCAGCAGATCTAGCGCCCAAGGGCAGTTCTTC	CASRSSAQGQFF
TRBV4-1	TRBJ2-7	NA	NA	TGCGCCAGCAGCCTCATTAACGGGGAGCAGTACTTC	CASSLINGEQYF
TRBV29-1	TRBJ2-5	NA	TRBD1	TGCAGCGTTGACGGGCAGGGGGCTGAGACCCAGTACTTC	CSVDGQGAETQYF
TRBV5-1	TRBJ2-7	NA	NA	TGCGCCAGCAGCTTGGCCTCAGGGGTGAGCGAGCAGTACTTC	CASSLASGVSEQYF
TRBV7-3	TRBJ2-7	many	NA	TGTGCCAGCAGCGTAGGGCAGCGAGACGAGCAGTACTTC	CASSVGQRDEQYF
TRBV2	TRBJ2-1	few	NA	TGTGCCAGCACCAGAACAGGGAACTACAATGAGCAGTTCTTC	CASTRTGNYNEQFF
TRBV20-1	TRBJ1-2	few	TRBD1	TGCAGTGCTAGACTGACAGGGTCTGGCTACACCTTC	CSARLTGSGYTF
TRBV9	TRBJ2-7	once	TRBD2	TGTGCCAGCAGCGCGGGAGGGATTTCCTACAATGAGCAGTACTTC	CASSAGGISYNEQYF
TRBV2	TRBJ2-7	NA	NA	TGTGCCAGCAGTCGGTCCGGGACCGACCCCTACGAGCAGTACTTC	CASSRSGTDPYEQYF
TRBV3-1	TRBJ2-5	NA	NA	TGTGCCAGCAGCCAAGATCCGGGGGACCAAGAGACCCAGTACTTC	CASSQDPGDQETQYF
TRBV10-3	TRBJ2-1	NA	NA	TGTGCCACCAGTGACCTGGGACTCCATAACGGCAATGAGCAGTTCTTC	CATSDLGLHNGNEQFF
TRBV28	TRBJ2-7	NA	NA	TGTGCCGGCAGAGCCTCACTAGTCGGCTCCTACGAGCAGTACTTC	CAGRASLVGSYEQYF
TRBV7-9	TRBJ2-7	NA	TRBD1	TGTGCCAGCAGCCTTAGGACGGGGACAGCTTATCCCTACGAGCAGTACTTC	CASSLRTGTAYPYEQYF
TRBV5-8	TRBJ2-4	NA	NA	TGTGCCAGCAGCTTGTCGGGGGTGAACATTCAGTACTTC	CASSLSGVNIQYF
TRBV20-1	TRBJ2-2	NA	TRBD2	TGCAGTGCCCCGGGGGGGATAAGGAACACCGGGGAGCTGTTTTTT	CSAPGGIRNTGELFF
TRBV7-9	TRBJ1-2	NA	TRBD1	TGTGCCAGCAGCTTGGCAGGGGGATCGGAGCGGTATGGCTACACCTTC	CASSLAGGSERYGYTF
TRBV2	TRBJ2-1	many	NA	TGTGCCAGCAGACCCGTAGCGAGCTCCTACAATGAGCAGTTCTTC	CASRPVASSYNEQFF
TRBV21-1	TRBJ2-7	NA	NA	TGTGCCAGCAGCGCAAGGACAGTCCACGAGCAGTACTTC	CASSARTVHEQYF
TRBV2	TRBJ1-2	NA	NA	TGTGCCAGCAGTGAAGGTCGGGGGGGCGGAAGGAATGGCTACACCTTC	CASSEGRGGGRNGYTF
TRBV6-6	TRBJ2-5	few	NA	TGTGCCAGCAGTCCCAACAATGAGCAGTACTTC	CASSPNNEQYF
TRBV30	TRBJ2-4	once	TRBD2	TGTGCCTGGTCAAGCGGGAGTTTTGCCAAAAACATTCAGTACTTC	CAWSSGSFAKNIQYF
TRBV12-3/TRBV12-4	TRBJ2-7	NA	NA	TGTGCCAGCAGTTCCGTGGGGGGAAGGAGCTCCTACGAGCAGTACTTC	CASSSVGGRSSYEQYF
TRBV6-2/TRBV6-3	TRBJ2-7	few	TRBD2	TGTGCCAGCACGGGGGGGAGTCCGATCGGCGAGCAGTACTTC	CASTGGSPIGEQYF
TRBV7-9	TRBJ2-7	few	NA	TGTGCCAGCAGCCCCACCCTTGTCCGGGAGTTAAGCGAGCAGTACTTC	CASSPTLVRELSEQYF
TRBV29-1	TRBJ1-5	few	TRBD1	TGCAGCGTTGGGACAGGGTTGGGGAATCAGCCCCAGCATTTT	CSVGTGLGNQPQHF
TRBV20-1	TRBJ2-7	few	TRBD2	TGCAGTGCTAGTAGCGGGAGTGGGTACGAGCAGTACTTC	CSASSGSGYEQYF
TRBV21-1	TRBJ1-1	NA	NA	TGTGCCAGCAGCACAACCTGGGGGACAGGGATGGACACTGAAGCTTTCTTT	CASSTTWGTGMDTEAFF
TRBV11-2	TRBJ1-2	few	TRBD1	TGTGCCAGCAGGAAAACGGGGGGACAGGGGGCGGACTATGGCTACACCTTC	CASRKTGGQGADYGYTF
TRBV29-1	TRBJ2-1	NA	TRBD1	TGCAGCGTAGTTAGACAGGGTAATGAGCAGTTCTTC	CSVVRQGNEQFF
TRBV18	TRBJ1-2	NA	TRBD1	TGTGCCAGCTCAGTGACGCCGGACAGGGTCTATGGCTACACCTTC	CASSVTPDRVYGYTF
TRBV9	TRBJ1-2	NA	TRBD1	TGTGCCAGCAGCCCCAGACAGGGCTATGGCTACACCTTC	CASSPRQGYGYTF
TRBV7-2	TRBJ2-4	few	NA	TGTGCCAGCAGCCTCTCGTTGCCCCCCGCGGTTACCCGGTACTTC	CASSLSLPPAVTRYF
TRBV2	TRBJ2-3	few	NA	TGTGCCAGCAGACCCGAAGGGGGACTAAGCACAGATACGCAGTATTTT	CASRPEGGLSTDTQYF
TRBV7-3	TRBJ2-7	NA	TRBD1	TGTGCCAGCAGCCTCCTTCCGGGACAGCACTACGAGCAGTACTTC	CASSLLPGQHYEQYF
TRBV12-5	TRBJ2-4	NA	NA	TGTGCTAGTGGTTTTTGGAGGGGGACAAACATTCAGTACTTC	CASGFWRGTNIQYF
TRBV28	TRBJ2-5	once	NA	TGTGCCACCCGGGCCCAGGGATCCGAGACCCAGTACTTC	CATRAQGSETQYF
TRBV11-2	TRBJ2-3	NA	NA	TGTGCCAGCAGCGCGGTCCTCACAGATACGCAGTATTTT	CASSAVLTDTQYF
TRBV29-1	TRBJ2-3	NA	TRBD2	TGCAGCGTTGAACCCCCTAGCGGGATAGTGGACAGATACGCGTATTTT	CSVEPPSGIVDRYAYF
TRBV29-1	TRBJ1-2	NA	TRBD1	TGCAGCGTAGCTCGGGACAGAGCATCTTATGGCTACACCTTC	CSVARDRASYGYTF
TRBV9	TRBJ2-7	NA	NA	TGTGCCAGCAGCGCGTTCCGGTCAACGGCTAGCTCCTACGAGCAGTACTTC	CASSAFRSTASSYEQYF
TRBV5-1	TRBJ1-2	NA	NA	TGCGCCAGCAGCTTGGACAGGGTCAATAACTATGGCTACACCTTC	CASSLDRVNNYGYTF
TRBV7-3	TRBJ2-1	NA	NA	TGTGCCAGCAGCTGGCTAGGGAGCTCCTACAATGAGCAGTTCTTC	CASSWLGSSYNEQFF
TRBV12-3/TRBV12-4	TRBJ1-2	NA	NA	TGTGCCAGCAGTGACACCGGACGGGAGGGTGGCTACACCTTC	CASSDTGREGGYTF
TRBV20-1	TRBJ2-7	NA	TRBD1	TGCAGTGCGCCGGGACAGGGGGCTTGGTACGAGCAGTACTTC	CSAPGQGAWYEQYF
TRBV3-1	TRBJ1-5	NA	TRBD1	TGTGCCAGCAGCCAAGTCTGGACAGGGCGACAGCCCCAGCATTTT	CASSQVWTGRQPQHF
TRBV20-1	TRBJ2-4	NA	NA	TGCAGTGCTATAAGGGGGCTGGGAGGGCCACTAGCCAAAAACATTCAGTACTTC	CSAIRGLGGPLAKNIQYF
TRBV4-1	TRBJ1-5	NA	NA	TGCGCCAGCAGCCAAGATCCCGCGCTAAGCAATCAGCCCCAGCATTTT	CASSQDPALSNQPQHF
TRBV2	TRBJ2-7	few	NA	TGTGCCAGCAGTGATGGGGGGCCTCAGTACTTC	CASSDGGPQYF
TRBV15	TRBJ2-7	NA	NA	TGTGCCACCAGCAAGGGACGTCCGGGAGAGCAGTACTTC	CATSKGRPGEQYF
TRBV27	TRBJ2-7	NA	NA	TGTGCCAGCAGGCGGCAGGGCGAGCAGTACTTC	CASRRQGEQYF
TRBV5-1	TRBJ1-2	NA	TRBD1	TGCGCCAGCAGCTTCGGGACAGGGGGCCTCTATGGCTACACCTTC	CASSFGTGGLYGYTF
TRBV9	TRBJ2-3	NA	TRBD2	TGTGCCAGCAGCGTATTGGCTAGCGGAACCACAGATACGCAGTATTTT	CASSVLASGTTDTQYF